Included here is one TCR beta chain sequence, with context. Authors' data handling: Scientists estimated how many nucleated cells there were by amplifying reference gene primers. Data came from immunoSEQ multiplex PCR; TCRdb stores just in-frame clones and leaves some out. V and J calls and clone size are given by that table; D and trimming were obtained from the DNA. The repertoire holds approximately 190,000 clones, with nearly 90% as singletons. The data stem from a study of blood T cell repertoires in COVID-19. Background on the study: The study drew acute and convalescent COVID-19 samples from the United States, Italy and Spain. T cells, B-cell-depleted T cells, or PBMCs provided the cDNA or gDNA that served as material.

Germline trimming cut 2 bases from V and 5 bases from J; bases unmatched to any gene: 7. There are 16 residues in the CDR3. The germline V gene has CDR1 SGHTA and CDR2 FQGTGA. J is TRBJ2-2 and V is TRBV7-3; TRBD2 aligns across 8 bases. The TCR originated in a middle-aged woman who had recovered from COVID-19. The sequenced sample was peripheral blood. The CDR3 DNA follows: TGTGCCAGCAGCTTACTGGCGGGAGGAAGAACCGGGGAGCTGTTTTTT. Translating gives CASSLLAGGRTGELFF. The full variable domain, rest sourced from reference TRBV7-3 and TRBJ2-2, is GAGVSQTPSNKVTEKGKYVELRCDPISGHTALYWYRQSLGQGPEFLIYFQGTGAADDSGLPNDRFFAVRPEGSVSTLKIQRTERGDSAVYLCASSLLAGGRTGELFFGEGSRLTVL.